This T cell receptor (beta chain) was profiled in a study of post-analysis software for immune sequencing data (dated by TCRdb to 2014 to 2015). Turning to the overall study: Disease courses on record covered relapsing-remitting, secondary progressive and progressive-relapsing multiple sclerosis, though some patients had no subtype annotation. The patient repertoires were compared against approximately ten previously published healthy control repertoires obtained from donors aged roughly 6 to 28 years. A subset of samples was prepared in parallel using single-end sample barcoding, then pooled and co-amplified after Illumina adapter ligation.

The CDR3 numbers 15 residues from cysteine through phenylalanine. CDR3 DNA is the only sequence kept; it has 45 bases, read in frame from the first base. The germline V gene sets CDR1 to SNHLY and CDR2 to FYNNEI. Between the V and J ends, shortened by 3 bases and 3 bases respectively, the junction contains 12 bases. Notes on this clonotype: This clone's antigen is unknown. Base-call qualities are not available, and no considerably larger clone is one nucleotide away.

TCR beta repertoires were profiled from peripheral blood of under 15 young patients with multiple sclerosis to demonstrate the VDJtools post-analysis software. Multiple sclerosis patients were children and adolescents aged about 6 to 16 years. Library creation used PCR. The run used an Illumina HiSeq 2500. Unique molecular identifiers were incorporated into TCR beta cDNA libraries to reduce PCR and sequencing biases. Approximately 500,000 cDNA molecules were obtained per 1 to 10 million input T cells, so each molecule approximated one T cell. The patient libraries were prepared and sequenced using the same protocol as the earlier healthy control dataset. Within a given batch, samples were prepared together, multiplexed and sequenced on the same HiSeq lane. Per the source publication's procedure: Raw barcoded reads were processed with MIGEC, discarding single-read molecular identifier groups before consensus assembly and CDR3 extraction. Clonotype tables were post-analysed with VDJtools, and diversity was normalized by down-sampling all datasets to the smallest sample size. Repertoire overlap clustering matched CDR3 amino acid but not nucleotide sequences to correct batch-related cross-sample contamination. The public reads were run again by TCRdb, first through fastp at Q25 and then through MiXCR, and only productive beta chains were kept. Every CDR3 protein is listed once, alongside the most common genes and DNA of its rows. The V and J calls come from TCRdb's annotation, not from the publication. This sample has about 540,000 distinct CDR3 sequences in its table, and less than 40% of those were observed once. The ten most abundant clones make up around 6% of the sample.

General conclusions and limits of the study: The control group was slightly older than the multiple sclerosis patient group. Normalized Chao1 diversity was significantly lower in multiple sclerosis patients than controls, suggesting substantial peripheral T-cell clonal expansion. Direct clustering with F measure showed strong co-clustering of samples prepared in the same batch, prompting a batch-effect correction. Significantly higher frequencies in patients than in controls were found for several TRBV segments, including TRBV5-6, TRBV5-1 and TRBV20-1.

The V gene is TRBV2 and the J gene is TRBJ2-4; TRBD1 could be the D gene, as 5 bases match. The receptor was derived from a girl under 18 with multiple sclerosis. What was sequenced was blood. The DNA reads TGTGCCAGCAGTGACTCCGGCAGGGTCAAAAACATTCAGTACTTC. This encodes CASSDSGRVKNIQYF.